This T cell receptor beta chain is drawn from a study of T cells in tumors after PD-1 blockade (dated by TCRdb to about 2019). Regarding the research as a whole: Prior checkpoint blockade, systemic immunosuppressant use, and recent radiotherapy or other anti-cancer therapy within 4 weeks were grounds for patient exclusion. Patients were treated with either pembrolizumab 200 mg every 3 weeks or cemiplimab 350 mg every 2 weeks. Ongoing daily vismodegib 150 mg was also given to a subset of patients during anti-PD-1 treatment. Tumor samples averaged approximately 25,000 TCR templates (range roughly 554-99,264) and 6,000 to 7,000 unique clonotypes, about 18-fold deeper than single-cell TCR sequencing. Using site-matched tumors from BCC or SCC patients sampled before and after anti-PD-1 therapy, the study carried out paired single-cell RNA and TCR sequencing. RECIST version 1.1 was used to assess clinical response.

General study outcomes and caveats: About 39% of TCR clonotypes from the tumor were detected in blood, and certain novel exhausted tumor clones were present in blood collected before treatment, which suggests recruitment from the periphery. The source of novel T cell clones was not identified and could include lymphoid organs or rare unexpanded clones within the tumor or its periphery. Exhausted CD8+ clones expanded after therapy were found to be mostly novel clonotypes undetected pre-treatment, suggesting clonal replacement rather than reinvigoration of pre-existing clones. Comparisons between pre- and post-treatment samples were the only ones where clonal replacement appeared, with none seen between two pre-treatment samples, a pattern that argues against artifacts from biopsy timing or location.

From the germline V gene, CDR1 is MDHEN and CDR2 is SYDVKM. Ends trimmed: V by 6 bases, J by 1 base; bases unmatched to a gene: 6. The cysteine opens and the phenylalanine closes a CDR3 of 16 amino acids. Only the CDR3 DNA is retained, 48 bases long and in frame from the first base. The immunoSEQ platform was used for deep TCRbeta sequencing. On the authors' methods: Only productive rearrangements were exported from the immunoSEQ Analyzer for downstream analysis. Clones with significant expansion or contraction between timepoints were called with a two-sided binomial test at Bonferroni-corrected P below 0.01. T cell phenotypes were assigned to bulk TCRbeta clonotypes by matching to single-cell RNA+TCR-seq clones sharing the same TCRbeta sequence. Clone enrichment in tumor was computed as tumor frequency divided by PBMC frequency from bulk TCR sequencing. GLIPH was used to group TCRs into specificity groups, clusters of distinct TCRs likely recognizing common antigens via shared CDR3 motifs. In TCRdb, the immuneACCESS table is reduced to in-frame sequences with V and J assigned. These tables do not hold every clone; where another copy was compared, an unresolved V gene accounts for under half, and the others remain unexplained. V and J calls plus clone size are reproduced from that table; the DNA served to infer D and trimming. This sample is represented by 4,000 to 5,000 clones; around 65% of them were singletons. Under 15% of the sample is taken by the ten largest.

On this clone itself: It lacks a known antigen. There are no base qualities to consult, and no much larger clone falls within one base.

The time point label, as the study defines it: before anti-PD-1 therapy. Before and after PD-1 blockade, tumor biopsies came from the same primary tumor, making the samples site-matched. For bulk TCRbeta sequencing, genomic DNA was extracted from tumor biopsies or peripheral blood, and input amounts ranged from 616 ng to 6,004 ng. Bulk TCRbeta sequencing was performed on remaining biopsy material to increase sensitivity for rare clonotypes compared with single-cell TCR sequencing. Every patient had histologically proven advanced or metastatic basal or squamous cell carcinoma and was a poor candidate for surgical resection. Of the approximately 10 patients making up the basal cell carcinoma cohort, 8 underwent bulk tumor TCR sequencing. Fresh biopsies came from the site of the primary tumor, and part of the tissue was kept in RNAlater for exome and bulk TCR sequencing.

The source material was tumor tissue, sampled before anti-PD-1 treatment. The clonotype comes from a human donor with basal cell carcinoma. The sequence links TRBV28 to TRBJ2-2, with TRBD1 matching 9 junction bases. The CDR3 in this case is CASRQQGAGNTGELFF. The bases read TGTGCCAGCAGACAACAGGGGGCAGGGAACACCGGGGAGCTGTTTTTT.